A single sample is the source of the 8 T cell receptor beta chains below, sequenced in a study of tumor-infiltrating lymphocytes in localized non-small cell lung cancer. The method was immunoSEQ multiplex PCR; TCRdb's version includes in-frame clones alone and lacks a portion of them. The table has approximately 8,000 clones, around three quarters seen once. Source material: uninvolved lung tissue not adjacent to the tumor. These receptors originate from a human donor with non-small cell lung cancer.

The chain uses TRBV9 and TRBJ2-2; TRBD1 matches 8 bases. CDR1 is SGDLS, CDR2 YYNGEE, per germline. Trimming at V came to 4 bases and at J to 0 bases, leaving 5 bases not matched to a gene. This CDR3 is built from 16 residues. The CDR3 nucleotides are TGTGCCAGCAGCTCTCAGGGGGCCCCGAACACCGGGGAGCTGTTTTTT. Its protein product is CASSSQGAPNTGELFF. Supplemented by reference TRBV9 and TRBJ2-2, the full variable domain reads DSGVTQTPKHLITATGQRVTLRCSPRSGDLSVYWYQQSLDQGLQFLIQYYNGEERAKGNILERFSAQQFPDLHSELNLSSLELGDSALYFCASSSQGAPNTGELFFGEGSRLTVL.

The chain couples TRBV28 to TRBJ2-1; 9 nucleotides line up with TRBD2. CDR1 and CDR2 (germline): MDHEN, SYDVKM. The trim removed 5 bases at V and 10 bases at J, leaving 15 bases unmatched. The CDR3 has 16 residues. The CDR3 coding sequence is TGTGCCAGCAGTCTCCCCCGACTAGCGGCCTTGAGGGAGCAGTTCTTC. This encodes CASSLPRLAALREQFF.

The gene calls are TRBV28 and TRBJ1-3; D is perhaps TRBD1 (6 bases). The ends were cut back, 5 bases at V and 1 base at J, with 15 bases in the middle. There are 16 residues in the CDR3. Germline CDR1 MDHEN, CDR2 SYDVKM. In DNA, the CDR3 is TGTGCCAGCAGTCCGCCAGGGGTGAGGTCTGGAAACACCATATATTTT. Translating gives CASSPPGVRSGNTIYF.

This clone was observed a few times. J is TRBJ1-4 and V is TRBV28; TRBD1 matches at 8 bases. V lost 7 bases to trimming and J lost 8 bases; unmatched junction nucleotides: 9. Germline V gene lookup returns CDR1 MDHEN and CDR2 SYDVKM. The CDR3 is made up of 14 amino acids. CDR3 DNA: TGTGCCAGCACCGTGACAGGGGAGCGAGAAAAACTGTTTTTT. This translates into CASTVTGEREKLFF.

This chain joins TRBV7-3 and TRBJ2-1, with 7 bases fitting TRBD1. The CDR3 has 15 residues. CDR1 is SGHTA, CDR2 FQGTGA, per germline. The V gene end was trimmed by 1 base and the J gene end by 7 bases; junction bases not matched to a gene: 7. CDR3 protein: CASSLKPVQGNEQFF. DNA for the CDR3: TGTGCCAGCAGCTTAAAGCCCGTACAGGGGAATGAGCAGTTCTTC.

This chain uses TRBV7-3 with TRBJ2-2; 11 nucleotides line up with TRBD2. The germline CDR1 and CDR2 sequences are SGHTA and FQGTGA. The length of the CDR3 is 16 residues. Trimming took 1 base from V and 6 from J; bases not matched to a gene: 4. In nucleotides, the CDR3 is TGTGCCAGCAGCTTAAGGCCTAGCGGGAGGTCCGGGGAGCTGTTTTTT. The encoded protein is CASSLRPSGRSGELFF.

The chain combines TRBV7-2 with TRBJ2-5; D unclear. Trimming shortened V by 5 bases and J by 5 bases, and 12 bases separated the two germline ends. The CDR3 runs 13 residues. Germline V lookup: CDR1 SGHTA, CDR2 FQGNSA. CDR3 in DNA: TGTGCCAGCAGCCCCCATTGGGCCGAGACCCAGTACTTC. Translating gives CASSPHWAETQYF.

The CDR3 DNA follows: TGTGCCAGTATCGCCGGACAGGGCTATCAGCCCCAGCATTTT. The encoded protein is CASIAGQGYQPQHF. The chain carries TRBV19 and TRBJ1-5; 8 bases map to TRBD1. CDR1 is LNHDA, CDR2 SQIVND, per germline (reference sequence). V shed 7 bases and J 5 bases; nucleotides not matched to a gene: 7. This CDR3 region has 14 residues.